A single sample gave rise to the 16 T cell receptor beta chains below, sequenced in a study of CXCR3-negative and CXCR3-positive naive CD8 T cells. Whole-study findings and limits: Researchers report that CXCR3-positive naive cells carry more hydrophobic TRB CDR3s than CXCR3-negative naive cells.

The antigens for these receptors are not known. Carrying UMI labels, the TRB cDNA libraries were prepared through 5' RACE. TCRdb reprocessed the 5' RACE reads and keeps a single row for each CDR3 protein, giving no DNA. This sample lists 90,000 to 150,000 distinct CDR3 sequences; its ten largest clones have 0.35% to 0.4%. The sample consisted of naive CXCR3+ CD8+ T cells from blood. Described subset: CD45RO-CCR7+CD27+CD95- naive CD8+ T cells expressing CXCR3 (TNR3+). Receptors originate from a human donor in good health. Some clones in this sample may be carry-over from other donors' samples.

The V gene is TRBV12-3 or TRBV12-4, the J gene TRBJ2-1. This CDR3 is 13 amino acids long. Here the CDR3 reads CASSSTVYNEQFF.

The chain carries TRBV6-5 and TRBJ1-6; TCRdb indicates TRBD1, and absent DNA this call remains unverified. Per germline, CDR1 MNHEY and CDR2 SVGAGI. The CDR3 is made up of 17 amino acids. This CDR3 is CASSYGTVADHHSPLHF.

This chain joins TRBV23-1 and TRBJ2-7. TRBV23-1 is flagged as an ORF with uncertain function. CDR3 length equals 17 residues. The CDR3 is CASSQTCKGISPYEQYF.

The V and J genes are TRBV28 and TRBJ2-1. CDR1 and CDR2 from the germline V gene are MDHEN and SYDVKM. The CDR3 extends over 12 amino acids. The CDR3 protein is CASSLWYNEQFF.

The chain uses TRBV5-5 and TRBJ1-1. The V gene's germline CDR1 is SGHKS and CDR2 YYEKEE (reference sequence). The CDR3 covers 17 residues. The CDR3 here is CASSLLSFRARNTEAFF.

This CDR3 is CASSHRVSNTEAFF. The chain uses TRBV6-2 or TRBV6-3 and TRBJ1-1; TCRdb indicates TRBD1, and absent DNA this call remains unverified. This CDR3 is built from 14 residues. Germline CDR1 MNHEY, CDR2 SVGEGT.

The CDR3 protein is CASSQSGGSGTGELFF. The V gene is TRBV4-1, the J gene TRBJ2-2; TCRdb proposes TRBD2, but this gene call is untestable without DNA. Germline CDR1 and CDR2: MGHRA and YSYEKL. This CDR3 has 16 amino acids.

The V gene is TRBV19, the J gene TRBJ2-5. This CDR3 has 16 residues. The germline V gene encodes CDR1 LNHDA and CDR2 SQIVND (reference sequence). CDR3 amino acids: CASSSRHWRSKETQYF.

V usage is TRBV7-9 and J usage is TRBJ2-3. The CDR3 runs to 15 residues. Per the germline V gene, CDR1 is SEHNR and CDR2 is FQNEAQ (reference sequence). CDR3: CASSPSSYNTDTQYF.

The gene calls are TRBV5-1 and TRBJ2-7. The length of the CDR3 is 13 residues. Per the germline V gene, CDR1 is SGHRS and CDR2 is YFSETQ. The CDR3 is CASSLVTGYEQYF. The entire variable domain, with the rest obtained from reference TRBV5-1 and TRBJ2-7, is as follows: KAGVTQTPRYLIKTRGQQVTLSCSPISGHRSVSWYQQTPGQGLQFLFEYFSETQRNKGNFPGRFSGRQFSNSRSEMNVSTLELGDSALYLCASSLVTGYEQYFGPGTRLTVT.

The rearrangement uses TRBV27 and TRBJ2-7; the TCRdb call, TRBD1, lacks DNA for checking. The CDR3 totals 15 residues. CDR1 is MNHEY and CDR2 is SMNVEV in the germline V gene (reference sequence). CDR3 in amino acids: CASSQTTGGPYEQYF.

The CDR3 here is CASSFVSASTDAQYF. The rearrangement uses TRBV28 and TRBJ2-3. Germline V gene data show CDR1 as MDHEN and CDR2 as SYDVKM. This CDR3 is built from 15 residues. Variable domain in full (rest from reference TRBV28 and TRBJ2-3): DVKVTQSSRYLVKRTGEKVFLECVQDMDHENMFWYRQDPGLGLRLIYFSYDVKMKEKGDIPEGYSVSREKKERFSLILESASTNQTSMYLCASSFVSASTDAQYFGPGTRLTVL.

V gene TRBV5-4 combines with J gene TRBJ2-7; the D call from TCRdb, TRBD2, cannot be confirmed without DNA. Germline V gene lookup returns CDR1 SGHNT and CDR2 YYREEE (reference sequence). The CDR3 runs 14 residues. Here the CDR3 reads CASSYSGGTYEQYF.

The chain employs TRBV4-1 and TRBJ2-3; TCRdb lists TRBD2, though no DNA is available to test this call. The CDR3 runs 18 residues. CDR1 and CDR2 from the germline V gene are MGHRA and YSYEKL. This CDR3 reads CASTRSGGALSSTDTQYF.

This sequence joins TRBV7-9 and TRBJ1-1. CDR3 size: 15 residues. Germline V CDR1 and CDR2: SEHNR, FQNEAQ (reference sequence). Here the CDR3 reads CASSLSMSWDTEAFF.

J is TRBJ2-7 and V is TRBV20-1; TCRdb names TRBD2, which stays unverified in the absence of DNA. This CDR3 has 13 amino acids. CDR1 and CDR2 from the germline V gene are DFQATT and SNEGSKA (reference sequence). CDR3 sequence reads: CSARLAGIYEQYF.